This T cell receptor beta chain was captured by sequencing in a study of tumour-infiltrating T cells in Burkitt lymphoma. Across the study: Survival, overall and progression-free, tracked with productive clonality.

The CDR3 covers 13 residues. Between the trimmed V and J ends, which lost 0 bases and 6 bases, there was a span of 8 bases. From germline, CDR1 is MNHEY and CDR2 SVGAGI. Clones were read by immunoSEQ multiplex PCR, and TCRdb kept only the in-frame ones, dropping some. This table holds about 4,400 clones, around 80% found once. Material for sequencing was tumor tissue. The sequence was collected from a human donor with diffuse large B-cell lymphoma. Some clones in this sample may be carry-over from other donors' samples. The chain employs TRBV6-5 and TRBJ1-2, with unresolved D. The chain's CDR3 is CASSYSTRNGYTF. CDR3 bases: TGTGCCAGCAGTTACTCGACTCGGAATGGCTACACCTTC.